Shown below are 21 T cell receptor beta chains from a single sample sequenced in a study of blood T cell repertoires in COVID-19. Assay used: immunoSEQ multiplex PCR; TCRdb lists only in-frame clones, some missing. The sample records some 250,000 clones, roughly four fifths being singletons. Input material: peripheral blood. The origin of the receptors is an older woman with active or convalescent COVID-19.

This chain links TRBV18 with TRBJ1-5; TRBD1 agrees at 8 bases. The CDR3 consists of 15 residues. J gave up 0 bases and V 6 bases, and 4 bases lay outside the gene matches. The V gene's germline CDR1 is KGHSH and CDR2 LQKENI. CDR3 DNA sequence: TGTGCCAGCTCCCAGGACAGGGATAGCAATCAGCCCCAGCATTTT. Translated, it gives CASSQDRDSNQPQHF.

The rearrangement uses TRBV5-4 and TRBJ1-4, with 8 positions matching TRBD1. Trimming cost V 0 bases and J 1 base; bases outside gene matches: 5. The CDR3 runs to 17 residues. CDR1 and CDR2 (germline): SGHNT, YYREEE (reference sequence). In DNA, the CDR3 is TGTGCCAGCAGCTTGGAAAAAGGACAGGGAACTAATGAAAAACTGTTTTTT. It yields the protein CASSLEKGQGTNEKLFF.

In this sample, this clone turned up once. This sequence joins TRBV5-4 and TRBJ1-1; D is possibly TRBD1 (5 bases). Germline V lookup: CDR1 SGHNT, CDR2 YYREEE (reference sequence). V was cut by 0 bases and J by 2 bases, with 11 bases left in between. The CDR3 is 15 residues long. In DNA form, the CDR3 reads TGTGCCAGCAGCTTGGGACAGCTCCCAAACACTGAAGCTTTCTTT. It is translated as CASSLGQLPNTEAFF.

The V call is TRBV5-1, the J call TRBJ2-7, with TRBD1 identical over 10 bases. CDR1 and CDR2 from the germline V gene are SGHRS and YFSETQ. This CDR3 has 19 amino acids. Trimming took 0 bases from V and 2 from J; bases not matched to a gene: 14. This CDR3 reads CASSLGAPTRDRGPYEQYF. The CDR3 DNA sequence: TGCGCCAGCAGCTTGGGGGCCCCGACACGCGACAGGGGGCCCTACGAGCAGTACTTC.

This clone was counted a few times. This chain connects TRBV5-1 to TRBJ1-2, with a tentative D call TRBD1 (5 bases). Germline CDR1 SGHRS, CDR2 YFSETQ. V lost 4 bases and J lost 5, with 9 bases in between. The CDR3 spans 12 residues. In DNA form, the CDR3 reads TGCGCCAGCAGCCATCAGGGATATGGCTACACCTTC. This encodes CASSHQGYGYTF.

The sample holds a few counts of this clone. This chain links TRBV4-3 with TRBJ2-6; 9 nucleotides agree with TRBD1. The length of the CDR3 is 15 residues. The germline V gene encodes CDR1 LGHNA and CDR2 YSLEER. J gave up 3 bases and V 4 bases, and 1 base lay outside the gene matches. In DNA, the CDR3 is TGCGCCAGCAGCCCGGACAGGGGTGGGGCCAACGTCCTGACTTTC. Its protein is CASSPDRGGANVLTF.

This chain connects TRBV7-3 to TRBJ1-2; the D is unclear. The ends were cut back, 5 bases at V and 7 bases at J, with 20 bases in the middle. The germline V gene encodes CDR1 SGHTA and CDR2 FQGTGA. The length of the CDR3 is 15 residues. CDR3 amino acids: CASSAYTRGVGGYTF. The CDR3 region has the DNA TGTGCCAGCAGCGCCTACACCCGGGGTGTCGGTGGCTACACCTTC.

This chain uses TRBV27 with TRBJ1-4; D is unclear. Germline V gene lookup returns CDR1 MNHEY and CDR2 SMNVEV (reference sequence). This CDR3 spans 14 amino acids. Trimming cost V 5 bases and J 0 bases, with 7 bases left between them. CDR3 sequence: CASSTLSTNEKLFF. The DNA for the CDR3 is TGTGCCAGCAGTACTCTTTCAACTAATGAAAAACTGTTTTTT.

The chain uses TRBV3-1 (or the pseudogene TRBV3-2) and TRBJ1-6; D not certain. Germline values: CDR1 LGHDT, CDR2 YNNKEL (reference sequence). Trimming removed 7 bases from V and 7 bases from J, with 14 bases in between. The CDR3 is 14 amino acids. The CDR3 spells CASTTGSGNSPLHF. The CDR3 nucleotides are TGTGCCAGCACTACGGGGTCGGGGAATTCACCCCTCCACTTT.

The rearrangement links TRBV10-3 to TRBJ1-5; D is ambiguous. CDR3 length: 15 residues. Per the germline V gene, CDR1 is ENHRY and CDR2 is SYGVKD. Trimming stripped 0 bases from V and 3 bases from J, with 9 bases between. CDR3 coding DNA: TGTGCCATCAGTGAGTCGGGCAGATCCAATCAGCCCCAGCATTTT. Translated, it gives CAISESGRSNQPQHF.

This clone was seen a single time. J is TRBJ1-1 and V is TRBV5-1; D unresolved. CDR1 is SGHRS, CDR2 YFSETQ, per germline. This CDR3 contains 14 residues. The germline V and J ends were trimmed by 6 bases and 1 base, with 13 bases remaining between them. The CDR3 DNA sequence: TGCGCCAGCACCGTTTTTCCGGGGAACACTGAAGCTTTCTTT. As protein: CASTVFPGNTEAFF.

This clone showed up just a few times. This chain uses TRBV11-2 with TRBJ1-6; perhaps TRBD1 as D (5 bases). V shed 2 bases and J shed 7 bases, with 9 bases lying between them. CDR3 length equals 14 residues. The germline CDR1 and CDR2 sequences are SGHAT and FQNNGV. CDR3 DNA sequence: TGTGCCAGCAGCTTACTACAGGAGAATTCACCCCTCCACTTT. Protein: CASSLLQENSPLHF.

This sequence joins TRBV19 and TRBJ1-2; 8 bases are a match to TRBD1. Germline trimming cut 5 bases from V and 2 bases from J; bases unmatched to any gene: 4. In germline, CDR1 is LNHDA, CDR2 SQIVND (reference sequence). The CDR3 is 14 amino acids. As DNA, the CDR3 is TGTGCCAGTAGTCTCACAGGGGGGAACTATGGCTACACCTTC. This codes for CASSLTGGNYGYTF.

The rearrangement joins TRBV6-5 to TRBJ1-6; TRBD1 agrees at 10 bases. Germline CDR1 MNHEY, CDR2 SVGAGI. V lost 7 bases to trimming and J lost 9 bases; unmatched junction nucleotides: 9. The CDR3 is made up of 15 amino acids. CDR3 in DNA: TGTGCCAGCACCCGGGACAGGGGCGGTGGTTCACCCCTCCACTTT. Its protein product is CASTRDRGGGSPLHF.

J is TRBJ2-7 and V is TRBV5-1; D might be TRBD1 (5 bases). V lost 4 bases and J 1 base, leaving 6 bases between the germline ends. The CDR3 totals 12 residues. In germline, CDR1 is SGHRS, CDR2 YFSETQ. The CDR3 sequence is CASSDSSYEQYF. The CDR3 coding sequence is TGCGCCAGCAGCGACAGTTCCTACGAGCAGTACTTC.

V gene TRBV29-1 combines with J gene TRBJ2-7; possible D gene TRBD1, 6 bases. The length of the CDR3 is 12 residues. V shed 7 bases and J shed 2 bases, with 12 bases lying between them. Germline CDR1 SQVTM, CDR2 ANQGSEA. The CDR3 spells CSAYRDPYEQYF. CDR3 coding DNA: TGCAGCGCTTACAGGGATCCCTACGAGCAGTACTTC.

The chain joins TRBV27 to TRBJ1-1; 9 bases line up with TRBD1. The CDR3 is 15 residues long. V lost 3 bases to trimming and J lost 1 base; unmatched junction nucleotides: 3. Germline V lookup: CDR1 MNHEY, CDR2 SMNVEV (reference sequence). CDR3 DNA sequence: TGTGCCAGCAGTTTGGGACAGGGAGCGAACACTGAAGCTTTCTTT. Protein sequence: CASSLGQGANTEAFF.

The V call is TRBV10-2, the J call TRBJ2-6, with D perhaps matching TRBD1 (5 bases). This CDR3 spans 16 amino acids. Between the trimmed V and J ends, which lost 5 bases and 1 base, there was a span of 12 bases. Germline V lookup: CDR1 WSHSY, CDR2 SAAADI. In nucleotides, the CDR3 is TGCGCCAGCAGTAAGAGCAGGGTGTCTGGGGCCAACGTCCTGACTTTC. It yields the protein CASSKSRVSGANVLTF.

V gene TRBV28 combines with J gene TRBJ1-2, with unresolved D. Trimming took off 5 bases at V and 4 bases at J, with 14 bases between the two ends. Germline V CDR1 and CDR2: MDHEN, SYDVKM. CDR3 size: 14 residues. CDR3 nucleotides: TGTGCCAGCAGTCCCTGGGCAGGAGGCTATGGCTACACCTTC. It translates to CASSPWAGGYGYTF.

The chain links TRBV14 to TRBJ1-1, with D perhaps matching TRBD1 (6 bases). Germline V CDR1 and CDR2: SGHDN, FVKESK. The germline V and J ends were trimmed by 4 bases and 5 bases, with 17 bases remaining between them. The CDR3 sequence is 15 residues long. For the CDR3, the DNA is TGTGCCAGCAGCCTCCAACCGGGGGGCGGGACTGAAGCTTTCTTT. As protein: CASSLQPGGGTEAFF.

The chain recombines TRBV11-2 with TRBJ2-1, with 13 bases matching TRBD2. CDR1 is SGHAT and CDR2 is FQNNGV in the germline V gene. J was trimmed by 7 bases and V by 2 bases; bases with no gene match: 11. This CDR3 spans 18 amino acids. The CDR3 is CASSLRPPTSGGANEQFF. DNA for the CDR3: TGTGCCAGCAGCTTACGGCCGCCCACTAGCGGGGGGGCAAATGAGCAGTTCTTC.